This T cell receptor (beta chain) is drawn from a study of control samples from healthy donors and cancer patients (dated by TCRdb to 2020 to 2022). Looking up the germline V gene yields CDR1 SGDLS and CDR2 YYNGEE. The CDR3 sequence holds 13 residues, the cysteine and phenylalanine included. This entry keeps only the CDR3 DNA: 39 bases, framed from base 1. V gives up 0 bases and J gives up 6 bases, and the segment between their germline ends measures 10 bases. Libraries were made using the immunoSEQ multiplex PCR assay. The immuneACCESS repertoire file appears here via TCRdb, limited to in-frame rearrangements. These files lack a portion of the clones; in checked studies, under half of the deficit traces to unresolved V genes, and the cause of the others is not known. Across this sample there are under 200,000 clones, with about 94% seen only once. The ten biggest clones cover around 8.5% of the sample.

Comment on this clone: What antigen it recognizes has not been identified. No much larger clone is present one base from it, and per-base qualities are unavailable.

The sample comprised blood. The chain is made from TRBV9 and TRBJ2-7; the D region possibly corresponds to TRBD1 (5 bases align). This receptor was identified in a woman aged 40 to 49 in good health. The CDR3 reads CASSVGGLGEQYF. The DNA is as follows: TGTGCCAGCAGCGTAGGGGGCCTCGGCGAGCAGTACTTC.